The 31 T cell receptor beta chains below were found in one sample sequenced in a study of cytomegalovirus exposure and HLA in healthy donors (dated by TCRdb to about 2017). Library preparation employed the immunoSEQ multiplex PCR assay. For the multiplex PCR, a mixture combining 60 forward primers for TCR Vbeta segments and 13 reverse primers for TCR Jbeta segments was used. As stored in TCRdb, this immuneACCESS dataset retains in-frame rearrangements with V and J assigned. A fraction of the clones does not appear; measured against another copy, unresolved V genes explain less than half of the discrepancy, and the remainder lacks a known reason. Within this sample are around 130,000 clones, with over 70% of them counted one time only. Of the sample, less than 4% falls within the top ten clones. Specimen: PBMCs. Receptors originate from a man under 40 in good health and CMV-seronegative.

The V gene is TRBV2, the J gene TRBJ1-2; unclear D gene. Germline CDR1 and CDR2: SNHLY and FYNNEI. Trimming took 5 bases from V and 5 from J, leaving 9 bases between them. The CDR3 contains 12 residues. CDR3 residues: CASSPREYGYTF. As DNA, the CDR3 is TGTGCCAGCAGTCCGAGAGAATATGGCTACACCTTC.

J is TRBJ2-1 and V is TRBV19, with a possible D match to TRBD2 (5 bases). The CDR3 has 14 residues. Trimming left V 3 bases short and J 5 bases short, with 11 bases between. In germline, CDR1 is LNHDA, CDR2 SQIVND (reference sequence). The CDR3 DNA reads TGTGCCAGTAGTATCGTGACGGGGAACAATGAGCAGTTCTTC. This translates into CASSIVTGNNEQFF.

This chain uses TRBV5-1 with TRBJ2-7; TRBD2 is a possible D gene (7 bases). This CDR3 region has 16 residues. Germline values: CDR1 SGHRS, CDR2 YFSETQ. Trimming stripped 3 bases from V and 4 bases from J, with 20 bases between. DNA of the CDR3: TGCGCCAGCAGCTGGACCATCGGCGGGGGCCGTTACGAGCAGTACTTC. This codes for CASSWTIGGGRYEQYF. The full variable domain, in which reference TRBV5-1 and TRBJ2-7 provide the parts outside the CDR3, is KAGVTQTPRYLIKTRGQQVTLSCSPISGHRSVSWYQQTPGQGLQFLFEYFSETQRNKGNFPGRFSGRQFSNSRSEMNVSTLELGDSALYLCASSWTIGGGRYEQYFGPGTRLTVT.

J is TRBJ2-5 and V is TRBV2, with D hard to call. The CDR3 totals 15 residues. CDR1 SNHLY and CDR2 FYNNEI come from the germline V gene. V shed 1 base and J shed 5 bases, with 14 bases lying between them. The CDR3 region has the DNA TGTGCCAGCAGTGAAGACCTAGATCTGGCTGAGACCCAGTACTTC. This codes for CASSEDLDLAETQYF.

J is TRBJ2-3 and V is TRBV27; no definite D call. The V gene's germline CDR1 is MNHEY and CDR2 SMNVEV (reference sequence). The CDR3 runs to 13 residues. Trimming took 3 bases from V and 2 from J, leaving 6 bases between them. CDR3: CASSFTNTDTQYF. CDR3 coding DNA: TGTGCCAGCAGTTTCACTAACACAGATACGCAGTATTTT.

The J gene is TRBJ2-7, the V gene TRBV7-2; no definite D call. Trimming removed 4 bases at V and 2 bases at J, with 21 bases between. This CDR3 has 17 amino acids. Germline loops: CDR1 SGHTA, CDR2 FQGNSA. The CDR3 spells CASSSRPNYEAAYEQYF. CDR3 DNA sequence: TGTGCCAGCAGCTCCCGGCCCAACTATGAGGCGGCCTACGAGCAGTACTTC.

J is TRBJ2-3 and V is TRBV5-4; 8 bases align to TRBD1. Germline values: CDR1 SGHNT, CDR2 YYREEE (reference sequence). With 4 bases clipped from V and 7 bases from J, the junction kept 8 bases outside the gene matches. This CDR3 is built from 14 residues. The CDR3 loop reads CASSPRTGSNTQYF. The CDR3 DNA reads as TGTGCCAGCAGCCCTAGGACAGGGAGTAATACGCAGTATTTT. Together with reference TRBV5-4 and TRBJ2-3, the CDR3 gives the full variable domain: ETGVTQSPTHLIKTRGQQVTLRCSSQSGHNTVSWYQQALGQGPQFIFQYYREEENGRGNFPPRFSGLQFPNYSSELNVNALELDDSALYLCASSPRTGSNTQYFGPGTRLTVL.

This clone was seen only a few times. No conserved phenylalanine or tryptophan ends this CDR3, so it is likely a read error. No DNA is shown, since the ends of the CDR3 on it are uncertain; the CDR3 is the one TCRdb lists. This chain uses TRBV9 with TRBJ1-1; whether TRBD1, the table's D call, matches the DNA was not checked. Germline lookup yields CDR1 SGDLS and CDR2 YYNGEE. The CDR3 spans 14 amino acids, including both terminal residues. CDR3 sequence: CASSAQTGNTEALV.

The V gene is TRBV27, the J gene TRBJ2-7; TRBD1 might be the D (6 bases). The germline CDR1 and CDR2 sequences are MNHEY and SMNVEV (reference sequence). Trimming shortened V by 5 bases and J by 0 bases, and 11 bases separated the two germline ends. The CDR3 covers 14 residues. CDR3 sequence (DNA): TGTGCCAGCAGTAAGACAGGCCTCTCCTACGAGCAGTACTTC. Its protein is CASSKTGLSYEQYF.

This clone was detected only a few times. The rearrangement joins TRBV6-5 to TRBJ2-2; 13 nucleotides line up with TRBD2. Germline V gene lookup returns CDR1 MNHEY and CDR2 SVGAGI. V shed 6 bases, J shed 4 bases, and the junction held 2 bases outside the gene matches. CDR3 length: 15 amino acids. CDR3 nucleotides: TGTGCCAGCAGCGGACTAGCGGGAGTCACCGGGGAGCTGTTTTTT. It codes for CASSGLAGVTGELFF.

The chain links TRBV27 to TRBJ1-1; possible D gene TRBD1, 6 bases. V was pared by 3 bases and J by 9 bases, with 11 bases between. Germline V gives CDR1 MNHEY, CDR2 SMNVEV (reference sequence). This CDR3 is built from 12 residues. The CDR3 region has the DNA TGTGCCAGCAGTTTCCGCAGGGGTAAAGCTTTCTTT. Translation gives CASSFRRGKAFF.

The chain carries TRBV28 and TRBJ1-1; 8 nucleotides line up with TRBD1. Germline V gene lookup returns CDR1 MDHEN and CDR2 SYDVKM. The V gene end was trimmed by 5 bases and the J gene end by 6 bases; junction bases not matched to a gene: 5. The CDR3 is 13 amino acids. CDR3 coding DNA: TGTGCCAGCAGTGGGTGGACAGGGTCTGAAGCTTTCTTT. Translation: CASSGWTGSEAFF.

The genes are TRBV11-1 and TRBJ2-7; 12 bases are shared with TRBD2. Unmatched junction bases numbered 5, after V lost 2 bases and J lost 3 bases. This CDR3 contains 16 residues. The germline V gene has CDR1 SGHAT and CDR2 FQDESV (reference sequence). The CDR3 region is CASSLLTSGGYYEQYF. The CDR3 nucleotides read TGTGCCAGCAGCTTATTGACTAGCGGGGGTTACTACGAGCAGTACTTC.

In this sample, this clone turned up once. Within the sample, other DNA sequences also encode this same CDR3. The chain is built from TRBV20-1 and TRBJ2-5; unclear D gene. The CDR3 loop spans 11 amino acids. CDR1 is DFQATT, CDR2 SNEGSKA, per germline (reference sequence). V was cut by 5 bases and J by 2 bases, with 6 bases left in between. For the CDR3, the DNA is TGCAGTGCTGAGAGGCAAGAGACCCAGTACTTC. This gives the protein CSAERQETQYF.

The chain joins TRBV14 to TRBJ2-1; 8 nucleotides line up with TRBD2. The CDR3 sequence is 16 residues long. In germline, CDR1 is SGHDN, CDR2 FVKESK. V was pared by 0 bases and J by 6 bases, with 7 bases of the junction left unmatched. The CDR3 loop is CASSQEVGLVVNEQFF. The CDR3 coding sequence is TGTGCCAGCAGCCAAGAGGTGGGACTAGTCGTCAATGAGCAGTTCTTC.

DNA of the CDR3: TGTGCCAGCAGCCGGGGACAGGGGGGCACAGATACGCAGTATTTT. Its protein product is CASSRGQGGTDTQYF. The chain carries TRBV6-5 and TRBJ2-3; 11 nucleotides match TRBD1. Germline V gene data show CDR1 as MNHEY and CDR2 as SVGAGI. The V and J ends lost 6 bases and 1 base, in that order; junction bases with no gene match: 3. The CDR3 runs to 15 residues.

The chain combines TRBV6-6 with TRBJ1-6; a weak D match, TRBD1 (6 bases). V lost 7 bases to trimming and J lost 10 bases, with 17 bases between them. The CDR3 has 14 amino acids. Germline values: CDR1 MNHNY, CDR2 SVGAGI (reference sequence). CDR3 sequence (DNA): TGTGCCAGCAATCCAGAAGGGGGTAGGTCACCCCTCCACTTT. Its protein product is CASNPEGGRSPLHF.

The chain links TRBV7-2 to TRBJ2-1; D unclear. CDR1 and CDR2 from the germline V gene are SGHTA and FQGNSA. Trimming pared 0 bases from V and 2 bases from J, leaving 8 bases between. This CDR3 is built from 15 residues. In DNA, the CDR3 is TGTGCCAGCAGCTTAGCCAGGAATGCCTACAATGAGCAGTTCTTC. It yields the protein CASSLARNAYNEQFF.

The CDR3 DNA sequence: TGTGCCAGCAGCCAAGATCTATTGGAGACCCAGTACTTC. It translates to CASSQDLLETQYF. V usage is TRBV14 and J usage is TRBJ2-5; D unclear. Trimming left V 0 bases short and J 5 bases short, with 7 bases between. The CDR3 runs 13 residues. Germline V gene data show CDR1 as SGHDN and CDR2 as FVKESK.

The chain combines TRBV4-3 with TRBJ1-3; no clear D. The V end lost 0 bases, the J end lost 0 bases, and 6 bases lay between the germline ends. CDR3 length equals 15 residues. Germline values: CDR1 LGHNA, CDR2 YSLEER. The CDR3 sequence is CASSQDTSSGNTIYF. As DNA, the CDR3 is TGCGCCAGCAGCCAAGATACCAGCTCTGGAAACACCATATATTTT.

Written as DNA, the CDR3 is TGTGCCAGCAGCTCACTGGGACAGGGTAAAGGCTACACCTTC. Its translation is CASSSLGQGKGYTF. The chain recombines TRBV5-6 with TRBJ1-2, with TRBD1 identical over 9 bases. The trim removed 3 bases at V and 8 bases at J, leaving 8 bases unmatched. This CDR3 region has 14 residues. The V gene's germline CDR1 is SGHDT and CDR2 YYEEEE.

The chain recombines TRBV5-8 with TRBJ1-2; no clear D. This CDR3 comprises 16 residues. CDR1 is SGHTS and CDR2 is YDEGEE in the germline V gene. V dropped 3 bases and J dropped 5 bases, with 20 bases sitting between them. Here the CDR3 DNA reads TGTGCCAGCAGCTGGCCGAGTGAGAACGACTTATATGGCTACACCTTC. This gives the protein CASSWPSENDLYGYTF. Full variable domain (rest looked up from reference TRBV5-8 and TRBJ1-2): EAGVTQSPTHLIKTRGQQATLRCSPISGHTSVYWYQQALGLGLQFLLWYDEGEERNRGNFPPRFSGRQFPNYSSELNVNALELEDSALYLCASSWPSENDLYGYTFGSGTRLTVV.

The chain employs TRBV2 and TRBJ1-1; perhaps TRBD1 as D (5 bases). Deletions cut 2 bases from V and 3 bases from J, with 10 bases between. The germline V gene has CDR1 SNHLY and CDR2 FYNNEI. This CDR3 region has 14 residues. The CDR3 reads CASSEQGSYTEAFF. In DNA, the CDR3 is TGTGCCAGCAGTGAACAGGGTTCGTACACTGAAGCTTTCTTT.

The chain links TRBV4-1 to TRBJ2-3; TRBD2 matches 9 bases. The CDR3 runs 14 residues. Germline V gene sequence: CDR1 MGHRA, CDR2 YSYEKL. V lost 5 bases and J lost 2; bases outside the gene matches: 2. This chain's CDR3 is CASSSGLATDTQYF. The CDR3 region has the DNA TGCGCCAGCAGCTCGGGACTAGCCACAGATACGCAGTATTTT.

This chain links TRBV6-6 with TRBJ2-2; D uncertain. The CDR3 covers 11 residues. V was clipped by 7 bases and J by 5 bases, with 5 bases between them. Per the germline V gene, CDR1 is MNHNY and CDR2 is SVGAGI (reference sequence). The CDR3 DNA reads TGTGCCAGCACCCCGACCGGGGAGCTGTTTTTT. Its translation is CASTPTGELFF.

V is TRBV5-6 and J is TRBJ1-1; D is uncertain. V lost 3 bases and J lost 10, with 13 bases in between. Germline-derived CDR1 and CDR2 are SGHDT and YYEEEE. The CDR3 contains 12 residues. The CDR3 spells CASSSDFTGAFF. The CDR3 DNA is TGTGCCAGCAGCTCCGATTTCACGGGAGCTTTCTTT.

Comments on this clone: A junction end diverges from the germline sequence, so it may reflect a read error. The rearrangement joins TRBV7-9 to TRBJ1-1; D unclear. Germline assignment: CDR1 SEHNR and CDR2 FQNEAQ (reference sequence). The CDR3 is 12 residues long. The CDR3 sequence is CSSSRDMAEAFF. CDR3 nucleotides: TGTTCCAGCAGCAGAGATATGGCTGAAGCTTTCTTT.

The chain combines TRBV28 with TRBJ2-5, with TRBD2 identical over 8 bases. The CDR3 loop spans 14 amino acids. The germline V gene encodes CDR1 MDHEN and CDR2 SYDVKM. V lost 2 bases, J lost 5 bases, and 4 bases stayed unmatched. In nucleotides, the CDR3 is TGTGCCAGCAGTTTAGCGGGGGGAATGGAGACCCAGTACTTC. Protein: CASSLAGGMETQYF. The entire variable domain, with the rest obtained from reference TRBV28 and TRBJ2-5, is as follows: DVKVTQSSRYLVKRTGEKVFLECVQDMDHENMFWYRQDPGLGLRLIYFSYDVKMKEKGDIPEGYSVSREKKERFSLILESASTNQTSMYLCASSLAGGMETQYFGPGTRLLVL.

The V gene is TRBV4-1, the J gene TRBJ2-3, with 7 bases that match TRBD2. V shed 0 bases and J 0 bases; nucleotides not matched to a gene: 3. There are 16 residues in the CDR3. Per germline, CDR1 MGHRA and CDR2 YSYEKL. CDR3 nucleotide sequence: TGCGCCAGCAGCCAAGATCCCGGGAGGAGCACAGATACGCAGTATTTT. This codes for CASSQDPGRSTDTQYF.

This clone was observed a single time. The genes are TRBV6-1 and TRBJ1-2; 9 bases align to TRBD1. The CDR3 extends over 15 amino acids. The germline gives CDR1 MNHNS, CDR2 SASEGT. V trimming: 1 base; J trimming: 3 bases; junction bases outside the gene matches: 3. The DNA for the CDR3 is TGTGCCAGCAGTGAAGTGGACAGGGGATACTATGGCTACACCTTC. Encoded protein: CASSEVDRGYYGYTF.

The rearrangement joins TRBV30 to TRBJ1-2; no firm D call. With 5 bases removed from V and 8 bases from J, the gap between germline ends came to 21 bases. This CDR3 spans 14 amino acids. CDR1 is GTSNPN and CDR2 is SVGIG in the germline V gene (reference sequence). CDR3 sequence: CAWEPSSHSGGYTF. For the CDR3, the DNA is TGTGCCTGGGAGCCTTCGAGCCATTCGGGGGGCTACACCTTC.